This T cell receptor beta chain was captured in a study of identical twins' blood T cells. Study information: Roughly six alpha and about 6 beta libraries together yielded about 50 million reads.

In regard to this clonotype: The germline gene is not matched at one end of the junction; a read error may be the cause.

The CDR3 length is 14 residues. The germline V gene has CDR1 LGHNA and CDR2 YNFKEQ. In TCRdb, the 5' RACE reads were re-called with MiXCR into one record per CDR3 protein. The sample contains around 380,000 distinct CDR3 sequences, approximately 30% of which appear only once. This chain uses TRBV4-2 with TRBJ2-2; a weak D match, TRBD2 (6 bases). The receptor comes from a woman aged 18-49 years in good health. The sample was PBMCs. CDR3 in amino acids: CASSPSNDVGGLFF. The CDR3 DNA is TGTGCCAGCAGCCCCTCTAACGACGTGGGGGGGCTGTTTTTT.